What follows is one T cell receptor (beta chain) and its context. Its specificity is not known. The data derive from a study of beta chain features in type 1 diabetes. Findings and limits, study-wide: Moderate but significant shortening of TCRB CDR3s was recorded in all four CD4+ subsets from Type 1 diabetes patients.

The authors reverse transcribed all of the isolated RNA, so sequencing captured expressed TCRB transcripts. Each sample of naive, central memory or regulatory T cells had, on average, approximately 3.5 million reads. Here immunoSEQ multiplex PCR was the method, and the copy in TCRdb shows in-frame clones only, minus some. The sample lists 200,000 to 300,000 clones; roughly 30% were seen once. Based on CD45RO/CCR7/CD25/CD127/CD95/CD27, CD4+ regulatory, stem cell-like memory, naive and central memory cells were sorted. Per germline, CDR1 GTSNPN and CDR2 SVGIG (reference sequence). The length of the CDR3 is 13 residues. The V end lost 3 bases, the J end lost 8 bases, and 16 bases lay between the germline ends.

Source material: central memory CD4+ T cells from blood. The source is a man aged 25-45 years in good health. This rearrangement joins TRBV30 to TRBJ1-2; tentatively, D is TRBD1 (5 bases). CDR3 in DNA: TGTGCCTGGAGCCAGGGCCCCCCAGGCGGCTACACCTTC. Translation: CAWSQGPPGGYTF.